This is a list of T cell receptor beta chains from one sample in a study of cytomegalovirus exposure and HLA in healthy donors. Here immunoSEQ multiplex PCR was the method, and the copy in TCRdb shows in-frame clones only, minus some. The repertoire holds around 130,000 clones, roughly 82% seen once, with around 5.8% in the top ten. The source material was PBMCs. The receptors were sampled from a man aged 18 to 29 in good health and CMV-seropositive. Both conserved end residues are part of each CDR3. D genes are given only for firm matches. Clone size is given for some rows only: seen once, a few or many times, or a class if the clone is expanded.

few,TRBV27,NA,TRBJ2-1,16,CASSLVFGSSYNEQFF,TGTGCCAGCAGTTTAGTTTTCGGGAGCTCCTACAATGAGCAGTTCTTC
once,TRBV27,TRBD2,TRBJ2-5,14,CASRLAGGRETQYF,TGTGCCAGCAGACTAGCGGGGGGCCGGGAGACCCAGTACTTC
NA,TRBV30,TRBD2,TRBJ2-5,17,CAWSRSSGRASMETQYF,TGTGCCTGGAGTAGGTCTAGCGGGAGGGCAAGTATGGAGACCCAGTACTTC
NA,TRBV28,TRBD1,TRBJ2-4,15,CASSSWDRAQNSQYF,TGTGCCAGCAGCTCCTGGGACAGGGCCCAAAACAGTCAGTACTTC
NA,TRBV7-6,NA,TRBJ1-1,16,CASSLSDRYKNTEAFF,TGTGCCAGCAGCTTATCTGACAGGTACAAGAACACTGAAGCTTTCTTT
NA,TRBV5-1,TRBD2,TRBJ2-5,18,CASSLDKLAGVGQETQYF,TGCGCCAGCAGCTTGGACAAACTAGCGGGGGTAGGACAAGAGACCCAGTACTTC
NA,TRBV28,TRBD1,TRBJ1-5,16,CASSDPGQGNLQPQHF,TGTGCCAGCAGTGACCCGGGACAGGGCAATCTTCAGCCCCAGCATTTT
NA,TRBV6-5,NA,TRBJ2-1,14,CASSYGGRGSEQFF,TGTGCCAGCAGTTACGGGGGGCGGGGGAGCGAGCAGTTCTTC
NA,TRBV7-6,NA,TRBJ1-1,13,CASSLQENTEAFF,TGTGCCAGCAGCCTACAGGAGAACACTGAAGCTTTCTTT
NA,TRBV5-4,TRBD2,TRBJ2-1,15,CASSPSGSTYNEQFF,TGTGCCAGCAGCCCCAGCGGGAGTACCTACAATGAGCAGTTCTTC
NA,TRBV6-1,NA,TRBJ1-5,13,CASRTSSNQPQHF,TGTGCCAGCAGGACTTCAAGCAATCAGCCCCAGCATTTT
NA,TRBV7-6,NA,TRBJ2-1,13,CASSPGTYNEQFF,TGTGCCAGCAGCCCCGGTACCTACAATGAGCAGTTCTTC
NA,TRBV7-8,NA,TRBJ1-1,16,CASSLGQPSPYTEAFF,TGTGCCAGCAGCTTAGGACAGCCCTCGCCCTACACTGAAGCTTTCTTT
NA,TRBV5-1,TRBD2,TRBJ2-1,15,CASSPSGSGHNEQFF,TGCGCCAGCAGCCCTAGCGGGAGCGGTCACAATGAGCAGTTCTTC
NA,TRBV29-1,NA,TRBJ1-1,14,CSVDITGGGTEAFF,TGCAGCGTTGATATTACTGGGGGAGGTACTGAAGCTTTCTTT
NA,TRBV5-4,TRBD1,TRBJ1-4,15,CASSRGTDGREKLFF,TGTGCCAGCAGCCGTGGGACAGATGGGAGGGAAAAACTGTTTTTT